A single T cell receptor beta chain is shown here with its context. Its target antigen remains unknown. It has no much larger one-base neighbor in the sample; base qualities were not kept. Every donor in the study was a healthy Caucasian. Miltenyi CD45RO+ enrichment and human naive T-cell isolation kits were used to isolate memory (CD45RO+) and naive T cells from PBMC. This sample is drawn from a study of identical twins (dated by TCRdb to the mid-2010s). About the study as a whole: To test whether fetal clonotypes persist, this study deep-sequenced TCR alpha and beta repertoires from monozygotic twins, from unrelated adults of various ages, and from cord blood. To rule out contamination, replicate twin experiments were performed at different times with different library preparation protocols. The paper's findings and limits, for the study overall: Invariant T cells such as MAIT and iNKT could partly confound zero-insertion analyses, though diverse VJ usage argued against this for most clonotypes. Abundant cord blood beta clonotypes had fewer insertions, young adult naive repertoires showed a similar but weaker trend, and memory repertoires showed no such trend. In beta out-of-frame sequences, excess twin sharing was weaker, because having fewer shared sequences lowered the signal-to-noise ratio. In monozygotic twins, out-of-frame TCR alpha sharing was systematically underestimated by recombination models, although the models agreed with sharing between unrelated individuals. Because the same donors could not be followed over many years, conclusions were based on cross-sectional statistical analysis. Compared with coincidental sharing between unrelated individuals, out-of-frame TCR alpha sequences shared between twins showed an excess of sequences with low generation probability.

The germline ends are 19 bases apart after V is trimmed by 1 base and J by 7 bases. CDR1 and CDR2 (LGHNA, YSLEER) derive from the germline V gene. Taken from cysteine to phenylalanine, the CDR3 has 16 residues. The entry retains the CDR3 DNA only, 48 bases that are in frame from base 1. The method was 5' RACE. This sample was sequenced with an Illumina HiSeq 2000. A universal primer binding site was introduced by template switching, and a unique molecular identifier was present in the final cDNA, enabling accurate counting of TCR cDNA molecules. First-strand cDNA for TCR alpha and beta chains was synthesized from specific primers in the conserved constant-segment region. To control for contamination, every cDNA library carried two barcodes: a SMART-Mk sample barcode plus Illumina barcodes. TruSeq adapter sequences, together with Illumina sample barcodes, were added in two successive PCR steps. Sequencing of the TCR alpha and beta cDNA libraries was done on the Illumina HiSeq platform using custom primers. The authors' pipeline ran thus. MiGEC was used to process raw reads and extract unique molecular identifiers, and MiXCR was used to find CDR3 positions. Recombination models were inferred per individual with the repgenHMM and IGoR tools using an EM algorithm. Shared clonotypes were analyzed with the tcR package in R, and sharing was normalized by the product of cloneset sizes. To study raw recombination without the effects of thymic and clonal selection, out-of-frame nonproductive sequences were analyzed. TCRdb reprocessing: public reads trimmed at Q25 with fastp, clones called with MiXCR, in-frame beta chains kept. Rows are unified per CDR3 protein, each entry keeping the most common DNA and genes. These V and J calls derive from TCRdb rather than the authors' analysis. Present in this sample are about 240,000 distinct CDR3 sequences, roughly a tenth of which were seen just once. Approximately 11% of the sample is taken by the ten largest.

The clonotype comes from a man in his fifties in good health. The sequenced sample consisted of memory T cells sorted from blood. This specimen's cell subset or site label, per the study, means: CD45RO+ enriched T cells. This receptor chain uses TRBV4-3 and TRBJ1-2; TRBD1 could be the D gene, as 6 bases match. Read as DNA, the sequence is TGCGCCAGCAGCCAAGCTGGGGCACAGGGTGTGGGTGGCTACACCTTC. This translates into CASSQAGAQGVGGYTF.